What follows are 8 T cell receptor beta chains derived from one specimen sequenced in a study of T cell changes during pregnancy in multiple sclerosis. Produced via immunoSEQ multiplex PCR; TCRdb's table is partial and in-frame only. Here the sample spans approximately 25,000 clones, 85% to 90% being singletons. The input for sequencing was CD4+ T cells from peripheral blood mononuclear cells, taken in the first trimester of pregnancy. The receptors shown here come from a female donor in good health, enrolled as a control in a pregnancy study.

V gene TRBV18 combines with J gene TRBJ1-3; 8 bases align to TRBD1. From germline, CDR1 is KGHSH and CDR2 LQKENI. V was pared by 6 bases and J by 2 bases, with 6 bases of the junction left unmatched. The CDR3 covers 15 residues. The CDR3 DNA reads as TGTGCCAGCTCTCAAACAGGGGGAGCTGGAAACACCATATATTTT. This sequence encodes CASSQTGGAGNTIYF.

The CDR3 nucleotides read TGTGCCAGCAGCTTGATAAAACTAGCGGGATCTTTCTTAGATACGCAGTATTTT. The encoded protein is CASSLIKLAGSFLDTQYF. The V call is TRBV5-4, the J call TRBJ2-3; 10 positions match TRBD2. Trimming removed 1 base from V and 5 bases from J; junction bases left unmatched: 13. Germline values: CDR1 SGHNT, CDR2 YYREEE (reference sequence). The CDR3 loop spans 18 amino acids.

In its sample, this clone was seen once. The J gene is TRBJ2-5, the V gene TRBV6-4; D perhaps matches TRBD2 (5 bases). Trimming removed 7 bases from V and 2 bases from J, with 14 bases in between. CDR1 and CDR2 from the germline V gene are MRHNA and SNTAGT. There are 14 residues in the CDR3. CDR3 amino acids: CASTPDRRQETQYF. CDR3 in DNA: TGTGCCAGCACCCCTGATCGGAGGCAAGAGACCCAGTACTTC.

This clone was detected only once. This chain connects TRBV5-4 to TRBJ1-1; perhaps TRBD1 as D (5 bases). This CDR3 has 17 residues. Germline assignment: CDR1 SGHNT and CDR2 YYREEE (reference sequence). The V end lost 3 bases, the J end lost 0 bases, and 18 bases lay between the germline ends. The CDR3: CASSSPVMGGLNTEAFF. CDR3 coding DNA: TGTGCCAGCAGCTCCCCAGTGATGGGGGGACTGAACACTGAAGCTTTCTTT.

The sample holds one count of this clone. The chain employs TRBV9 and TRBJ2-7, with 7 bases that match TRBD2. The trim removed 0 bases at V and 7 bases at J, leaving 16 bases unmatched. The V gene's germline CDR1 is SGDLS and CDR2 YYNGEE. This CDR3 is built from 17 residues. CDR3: CASSVAPRGLAAGEQYF. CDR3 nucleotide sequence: TGTGCCAGCAGCGTAGCACCCCGAGGCCTAGCGGCAGGGGAGCAGTACTTC.

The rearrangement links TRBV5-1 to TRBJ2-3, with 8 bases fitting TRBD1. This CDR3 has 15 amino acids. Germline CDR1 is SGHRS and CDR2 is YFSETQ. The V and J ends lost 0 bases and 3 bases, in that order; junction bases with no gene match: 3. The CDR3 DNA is TGCGCCAGCAGCTTGGGGACAGGGACGACAGATACGCAGTATTTT. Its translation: CASSLGTGTTDTQYF.

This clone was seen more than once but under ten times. The CDR3 loop is CASSFRGSGNTIYF. The CDR3, as DNA: TGTGCCAGCAGCTTTCGAGGCTCTGGAAACACCATATATTTT. This rearrangement joins TRBV13 to TRBJ1-3; D ambiguous. CDR1 is PRHDT and CDR2 is FYEKMQ in the germline V gene (reference sequence). V dropped 3 bases and J dropped 0 bases, with 6 bases sitting between them. CDR3 length: 14 amino acids.

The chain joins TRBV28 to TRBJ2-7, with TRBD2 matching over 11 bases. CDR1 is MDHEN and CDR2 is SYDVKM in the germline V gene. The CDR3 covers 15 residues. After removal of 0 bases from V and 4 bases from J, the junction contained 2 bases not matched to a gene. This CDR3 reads CASSLWASGRYEQYF. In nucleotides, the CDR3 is TGTGCCAGCAGTTTATGGGCTAGCGGGAGGTACGAGCAGTACTTC.